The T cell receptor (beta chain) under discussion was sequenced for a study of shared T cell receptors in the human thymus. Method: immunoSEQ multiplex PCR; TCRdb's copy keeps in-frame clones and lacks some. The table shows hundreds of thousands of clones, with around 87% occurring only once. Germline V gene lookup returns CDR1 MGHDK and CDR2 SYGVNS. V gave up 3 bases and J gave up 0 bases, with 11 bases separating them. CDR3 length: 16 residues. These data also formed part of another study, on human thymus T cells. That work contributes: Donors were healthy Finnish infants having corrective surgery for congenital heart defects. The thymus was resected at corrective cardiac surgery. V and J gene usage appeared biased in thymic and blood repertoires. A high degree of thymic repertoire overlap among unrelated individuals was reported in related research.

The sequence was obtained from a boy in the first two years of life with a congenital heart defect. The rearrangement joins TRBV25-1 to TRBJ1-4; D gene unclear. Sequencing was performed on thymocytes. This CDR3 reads CASSDEGSPTNEKLFF. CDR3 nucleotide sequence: TGTGCCAGCAGTGATGAGGGATCGCCAACTAATGAAAAACTGTTTTTT.